Listed below are T cell receptor beta chains from one sample, sequenced in a study of human T cells and chemical hapten exposure. TCRdb fed the RACE reads into MiXCR, producing one record per CDR3 protein. The sample includes about 120,000 distinct CDR3 sequences, roughly 14% of them seen just once. The material was whole blood, obtained in connection with sensitization to the hapten diphenylcyclopropenone (DPC). The receptors come from a woman aged 18-30 years with alopecia areata. Some clones in this sample may be carry-over from other donors' samples. Both conserved end residues are part of each CDR3. Each record gives: V gene, J gene, clone size, D gene, CDR3 protein, CDR3 DNA. A D gene is named only where the DNA matches it firmly. Rows may omit the clone size; those that give it use once, few, many or a size class.

V: TRBV7-2; J: TRBJ1-1; size: few; D: NA; CDR3: CASSFRQPSLNTEAFF; DNA: TGTGCCAGCAGCTTCCGGCAGCCCAGTTTGAACACTGAAGCTTTCTTT
V: TRBV18; J: TRBJ2-1; size: many; D: NA; CDR3: CASSPQRTDGEQFF; DNA: TGTGCCAGCTCACCCCAACGGACAGACGGTGAGCAGTTCTTC
V: TRBV27; J: TRBJ1-4; size: many; D: NA; CDR3: CASSFWGNEKLFF; DNA: TGTGCCAGCAGTTTCTGGGGTAATGAAAAACTGTTTTTT
V: TRBV6-6; J: TRBJ2-7; size: NA; D: NA; CDR3: CASSYLQGEQYF; DNA: TGTGCCAGCAGTTACCTCCAAGGGGAGCAGTACTTC
V: TRBV5-1; J: TRBJ2-1; size: few; D: TRBD1; CDR3: CASSSQGASMDEQFF; DNA: TGCGCCAGCAGCTCACAGGGGGCGAGTATGGATGAGCAGTTCTTC
V: TRBV29-1; J: TRBJ1-1; size: few; D: NA; CDR3: CSSSPGPNTEAFF; DNA: TGCAGCTCTAGCCCCGGTCCTAACACTGAAGCTTTCTTT
V: TRBV5-6; J: TRBJ2-7; size: few; D: TRBD1; CDR3: CASSLGDRTYEQYF; DNA: TGTGCCAGCAGCTTGGGGGACAGAACCTACGAGCAGTACTTC
V: TRBV20-1; J: TRBJ2-1; size: NA; D: NA; CDR3: CSATAGTIGNEQFF; DNA: TGCAGTGCTACGGCAGGGACCATCGGGAATGAGCAGTTCTTC
V: TRBV28; J: TRBJ2-5; size: NA; D: TRBD1; CDR3: CASSIRDRGPETQYF; DNA: TGTGCCAGCAGTATCCGGGACAGGGGCCCAGAGACCCAGTACTTC
V: TRBV28; J: TRBJ1-1; size: medium-sized; D: TRBD1; CDR3: CASSAGTATSNTEAFF; DNA: TGTGCCAGCAGTGCCGGGACAGCAACCTCGAACACTGAAGCTTTCTTT
V: TRBV3-1; J: TRBJ2-5; size: NA; D: NA; CDR3: CASSQATGAETQYF; DNA: TGTGCCAGCAGCCAAGCGACGGGGGCAGAGACCCAGTACTTC
V: TRBV20-1; J: TRBJ2-1; size: many; D: TRBD2; CDR3: CSARELAYSNEQFF; DNA: TGCAGTGCTAGAGAACTAGCGTATTCGAATGAGCAGTTCTTC
V: TRBV2; J: TRBJ2-3; size: few; D: NA; CDR3: CASIWNSGTDTQYF; DNA: TGTGCCAGCATCTGGAACAGTGGCACAGATACGCAGTATTTT
V: TRBV6-2/TRBV6-3; J: TRBJ2-1; size: few; D: NA; CDR3: CASSSQVFPHEQFF; DNA: TGTGCCAGCAGTTCTCAGGTGTTCCCTCATGAGCAGTTCTTC